Listed here are 9 T cell receptor beta chains from one sample, sequenced in a study of CXCR3-negative and CXCR3-positive naive CD8 T cells. These receptors' antigens are unknown. The libraries of TRB cDNA were constructed through 5' RACE using UMI labels. From the 5' RACE reads, TCRdb lists one entry per CDR3 protein and no DNA. Its clone listing holds tens of thousands of distinct CDR3 sequences. Regarding the study as a whole: When CXCR3-positive naive cells were set against CXCR3-negative naive cells, the former had more hydrophobic TRB CDR3s.

The sequenced sample consisted of naive CXCR3+ CD8+ T cells from blood. Subset specified: CD45RO-CCR7+CD27+CD95- naive CD8+ T cells expressing CXCR3 (TNR3+). The source is a human donor in good health. Some clones in this sample may be carry-over from other donors' samples.

The chain combines TRBV7-9 with TRBJ2-7; the D gene TCRdb calls, TRBD1, cannot be checked with no DNA. Germline CDR1 reads SEHNR; CDR2 reads FQNEAQ (reference sequence). The CDR3 spans 15 residues. This chain's CDR3 is CASSPGGAGSYEQYF.

The genes are TRBV6-2 or TRBV6-3 and TRBJ2-7. Germline CDR1 is MNHEY and CDR2 is SVGEGT. The CDR3 extends over 12 amino acids. CDR3 protein: CASSFLIGEQYF.

The CDR3 sequence is CASSQGPATLAKNIQYF. This chain links TRBV14 with TRBJ2-4. The CDR3 is made up of 17 amino acids. CDR1 and CDR2 from the germline V gene are SGHDN and FVKESK.

This chain uses TRBV29-1 with TRBJ2-7; the TRBD2 assignment by TCRdb is unverifiable without DNA. CDR3 size: 14 residues. Germline CDR1 is SQVTM and CDR2 is ANQGSEA. The CDR3 is CSVEGGSNAYEQYF.

The rearrangement uses TRBV29-1 and TRBJ2-7. Germline V gene lookup returns CDR1 SQVTM and CDR2 ANQGSEA. The CDR3 totals 14 residues. Here the CDR3 reads CSVEDQLSSYEQYF.

The V and J genes are TRBV29-1 and TRBJ2-1; the D call of TRBD2 rests on TCRdb alone, since no DNA is present to check it. Germline loops: CDR1 SQVTM, CDR2 ANQGSEA. This CDR3 spans 16 amino acids. The CDR3 sequence: CSAGLALAKAYNEQFF.

CDR3 sequence reads: CASSPGTGGAFPGNTIYF. The rearrangement uses TRBV7-9 and TRBJ1-3; TCRdb names TRBD1, which stays unverified in the absence of DNA. The CDR3 runs to 18 residues. CDR1 is SEHNR, CDR2 FQNEAQ, per germline (reference sequence).

The CDR3 protein is CSEERSGSGTYNEQFF. The chain is built from TRBV20-1 and TRBJ2-1; without DNA, the TCRdb call of TRBD2 cannot be checked. Germline CDR1 reads DFQATT; CDR2 reads SNEGSKA (reference sequence). This CDR3 region has 16 residues.

The V call is TRBV28, the J call TRBJ2-7; with no DNA, the TCRdb D assignment of TRBD1 cannot be verified. The V gene's germline CDR1 is MDHEN and CDR2 SYDVKM. The CDR3 contains 14 residues. CDR3 sequence reads: CASSLPWPLYEQYF.